This T cell receptor beta chain comes out of a study of blood T cell repertoires in COVID-19 (dated by TCRdb to 2019 to 2021). For the study in its entirety: Collaborator samples came from the United States, Italy and Spain and covered acute and convalescent phases of COVID-19. The prospective study material was composed of cDNA or gDNA derived from T cells, B-cell-depleted T cells, or PBMCs. Subjects who had been exposed to COVID-19, were actively infected with it, or had recovered from it provided the deeply sampled blood TCRbeta repertoires that made up the dataset. The repertoires were released in a freely available public database intended as a resource for research on the immune response to SARS-CoV-2. Samples came from the ongoing ImmuneRACE study (first 160 participants) plus 1,254 subjects from 6 global collaborators. The sample metadata nearly always contained a de-identified subject ID, COVID-19 status, age in years and sex. Where available, HLA class I and class II types were obtained from metadata supplied by the sample provider rather than from assay-based typing.

The CDR3, from cysteine to phenylalanine, totals 17 residues. Only CDR3 DNA remains: 51 bases, in frame from the first base. Per the germline V gene, SGHRS is the CDR1 and YFSETQ is the CDR2. Trimming takes 3 bases from V and 4 bases from J, and the germline ends sit 22 bases apart. Results and caveats for the whole study, not just this receptor: How much clinical and demographic metadata was included differed by source and by participant, and the metadata was provided uncurated.

Participants in the prospective study were aged 18 to 89 years, lived in under 30 United States geographic areas, and enrolled through a virtual design. Cohort assignment in the prospective study relied on participant-reported clinical history from a screening survey and a study questionnaire. For ImmuneRACE Cohort 3, a participant was defined as recovered based on two consecutive negative NP/OP PCR tests, clearance by a healthcare professional, or resolution of symptoms. Mobile phlebotomists in the prospective study collected whole blood, serum and a nasopharyngeal or oropharyngeal swab from every participant. Over an approximately 2-month period, participants in the prospective study had the option of providing additional blood draws and questionnaires. Before DNA extraction, prospective study blood samples were shipped either frozen or at room temperature. The immunoSEQ Assay, a bias-controlled multiplex PCR, was used to amplify TCRbeta CDR3 regions from genomic DNA. Per the authors' processing: The number of nucleated cells in each sample was estimated by amplification of reference gene primers within the assay. Sequence reads were collapsed and filtered to measure the absolute abundance of every unique TCRbeta CDR3 rearrangement. Productive Simpson clonality was computed per sample as the square root of Simpson's diversity index over productive rearrangements. TCRdb obtained this table from immuneACCESS and retained in-frame rearrangements with V and J assigned. These tables miss some clones; where compared with another copy, unresolved V genes account for less than half of the shortfall, and the remainder is unexplained. The V and J calls and clone size come from that table; D and trimming were worked out from the DNA. The sample records some 150,000 clones, around 79% of which are singletons. 2.5% to 3% of the sample goes to the ten largest clones.

Turning to this clone: What this receptor recognizes is not known. No clone much larger than this one lies a single base away; base qualities are absent.

The chain links TRBV5-1 with TRBJ1-1; the D gene cannot be named for sure. This receptor was identified in a woman aged 50 to 65 who had recovered from COVID-19. Sequencing was performed on PBMCs or T cells enriched from blood (not recorded which). The DNA sequence is TGCGCCAGCAGCTGGGCAAGCAGACGAACAGTGCGCACTGAAGCTTTCTTT. It encodes CASSWASRRTVRTEAFF.